This T cell receptor (beta chain) was observed in a study of blood T cells in healthy people across ages. Study-level background: Template switching recovered approximately one barcoded beta molecule for every two T cells. Findings of the study overall: Per million T cells, TCR beta diversity dropped about linearly as age rose.

Alongside a J-beta primer mix, a sample-barcoded 5' primer served in a second PCR lasting roughly 7 to 11 cycles. Each cDNA molecule was tagged by a template-switch adaptor that had 12 random nucleotides. TCRdb fed the 5' RACE reads into MiXCR, producing one record per CDR3 protein. The sample holds 1.5 million to 2 million distinct CDR3 sequences, roughly 28% seen once. Note on this clonotype: Antigen: not known. The germline gene is not matched at one end of the junction; a read error may be the cause.

The sample taken for sequencing was blood. The sequence derives from a woman aged 30 to 39 in good health.

CDR3 region: CVSSLQGAGETQYF. The CDR3 region has the DNA TGCGTCAGCAGCTTGCAGGGGGCAGGGGAGACCCAGTACTTC. V is TRBV5-1 and J is TRBJ2-5; 8 bases map to TRBD1. The CDR3 has 14 amino acids. Germline lookup yields CDR1 SGHRS and CDR2 YFSETQ.